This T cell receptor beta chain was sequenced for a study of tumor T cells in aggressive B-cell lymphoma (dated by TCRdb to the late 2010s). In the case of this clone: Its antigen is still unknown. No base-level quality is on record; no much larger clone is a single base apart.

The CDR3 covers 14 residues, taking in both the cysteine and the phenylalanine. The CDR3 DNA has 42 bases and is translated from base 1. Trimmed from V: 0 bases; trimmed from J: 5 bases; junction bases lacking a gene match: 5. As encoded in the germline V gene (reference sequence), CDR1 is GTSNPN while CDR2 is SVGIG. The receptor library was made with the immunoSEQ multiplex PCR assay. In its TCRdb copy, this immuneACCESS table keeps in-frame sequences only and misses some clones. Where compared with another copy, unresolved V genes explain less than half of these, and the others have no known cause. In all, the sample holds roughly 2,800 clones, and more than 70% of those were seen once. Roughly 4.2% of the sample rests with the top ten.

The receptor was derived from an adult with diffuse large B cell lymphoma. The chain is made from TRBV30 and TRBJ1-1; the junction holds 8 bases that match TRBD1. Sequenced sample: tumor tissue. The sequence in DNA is TGTGCCTGGAGTGTAGGGACAGGTCGAACTGAAGCTTTCTTT. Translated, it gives CAWSVGTGRTEAFF.